Each of the 14 T cell receptor beta chains below was sequenced from the same sample in a study of OX40 agonist ivuxolimab in advanced cancers. The method was immunoSEQ multiplex PCR; TCRdb's version includes in-frame clones alone and lacks a portion of them. This sample has fewer than 85,000 clones; about nine tenths occur once, and the top ten carry 0.4% to 0.65%. The sequencing used CD4+ or CD8+ T cells sorted from blood, collected in a trial of the OX40 agonist ivuxolimab. All receptors come from an adult with an advanced solid tumor such as melanoma, head and neck, liver or kidney cancer.

This sequence joins TRBV28 and TRBJ2-5; a weak D match, TRBD2 (5 bases). TRBJ2-7 explains the end of the DNA better; the J call may be wrong. The CDR3 loop spans 12 amino acids. In germline, CDR1 is MDHEN, CDR2 SYDVKM. The CDR3 reads CASSLKAGEQYF. DNA of the CDR3: TGTGCCAGCAGTTTAAAGGCGGGCGAGCAGTACTTC.

The chain joins TRBV5-1 to TRBJ2-7; 7 bases line up with TRBD1. After removal of 0 bases from V and 2 bases from J, the junction contained 2 bases not matched to a gene. The germline CDR1 and CDR2 sequences are SGHRS and YFSETQ. This CDR3 comprises 14 residues. Written as DNA, the CDR3 is TGCGCCAGCAGCTTGGGAAGGGGGCCCTACGAGCAGTACTTC. It yields the protein CASSLGRGPYEQYF. Variable domain in full (rest from reference TRBV5-1 and TRBJ2-7): KAGVTQTPRYLIKTRGQQVTLSCSPISGHRSVSWYQQTPGQGLQFLFEYFSETQRNKGNFPGRFSGRQFSNSRSEMNVSTLELGDSALYLCASSLGRGPYEQYFGPGTRLTVT.

The chain joins TRBV9 to TRBJ1-1, with D unclear. CDR1 and CDR2 (germline): SGDLS, YYNGEE. The CDR3 is 13 amino acids. Trimming stripped 0 bases from V and 3 bases from J, with 6 bases between. Written as DNA, the CDR3 is TGTGCCAGCAGCGTAGGAATATACACTGAAGCTTTCTTT. It translates to CASSVGIYTEAFF. The entire variable domain, with the rest obtained from reference TRBV9 and TRBJ1-1, is as follows: DSGVTQTPKHLITATGQRVTLRCSPRSGDLSVYWYQQSLDQGLQFLIQYYNGEERAKGNILERFSAQQFPDLHSELNLSSLELGDSALYFCASSVGIYTEAFFGQGTRLTVV.

The V and J genes are TRBV29-1 and TRBJ2-7; a weak D match, TRBD2 (5 bases). CDR3 size: 13 residues. From germline, CDR1 is SQVTM and CDR2 ANQGSEA. Trimming left V 6 bases short and J 0 bases short, with 12 bases between. Here the CDR3 DNA reads TGCAGCGTCCCGGGCCGGGACTCCTACGAGCAGTACTTC. It yields the protein CSVPGRDSYEQYF.

The genes are TRBV10-3 and TRBJ2-5, with 14 bases matching TRBD2. CDR3 length equals 17 residues. Per germline, CDR1 ENHRY and CDR2 SYGVKD. Trimming cost V 4 bases and J 5 bases; bases outside gene matches: 9. CDR3 region: CAISGGTSGSISETQYF. The CDR3 region has the DNA TGTGCCATCAGTGGTGGGACTAGCGGGAGTATTTCGGAGACCCAGTACTTC.

The rearrangement joins TRBV7-9 to TRBJ1-1, with 8 bases matching TRBD1. The CDR3 is 14 amino acids. The trim removed 7 bases at V and 4 bases at J, leaving 8 bases unmatched. Germline lookup yields CDR1 SEHNR and CDR2 FQNEAQ (reference sequence). CDR3 DNA: TGTGCCAGCATCCCGGGACAGGCGAGCACTGAAGCTTTCTTT. It specifies CASIPGQASTEAFF.

The V gene is TRBV6-6, the J gene TRBJ2-5, with TRBD2 matching 12 bases. The CDR3 loop spans 16 amino acids. Germline V gene lookup returns CDR1 MNHNY and CDR2 SVGAGI (reference sequence). V lost 6 bases, J lost 3 bases, and 8 bases stayed unmatched. DNA of the CDR3: TGTGCCAGCAGACCCCCCGGACTAGCGGGAAAAGAGACCCAGTACTTC. Translated: CASRPPGLAGKETQYF.

This clone appeared a few times. V and J are TRBV27 and TRBJ2-1, with TRBD1 identical over 7 bases. J gave up 4 bases and V 7 bases, and 10 bases lay outside the gene matches. This CDR3 spans 15 amino acids. Germline V gives CDR1 MNHEY, CDR2 SMNVEV (reference sequence). The chain's CDR3 is CASTPTGIVYNEQFF. As DNA, the CDR3 is TGTGCCAGCACTCCGACAGGGATTGTTTACAATGAGCAGTTCTTC.

The rearrangement uses TRBV15 and TRBJ2-1, with 9 bases matching TRBD1. The junction had 5 bases not matched to a gene; V was cut back by 1 base and J by 4 bases. CDR1 is LNHNV, CDR2 YYDKDF, per germline (reference sequence). This CDR3 has 16 residues. The CDR3 DNA follows: TGTGCCACCAGCAGAGCGGGACAGGGTGGTTACAATGAGCAGTTCTTC. This encodes CATSRAGQGGYNEQFF.

This clone was picked up one time. The chain has TRBV5-1 and TRBJ2-7; TRBD2 matches 11 bases. From germline, CDR1 is SGHRS and CDR2 YFSETQ. J was trimmed by 5 bases and V by 4 bases; bases with no gene match: 8. The CDR3 sequence is 15 residues long. The CDR3 bases are TGCGCCAGCAGCCTAAACCTAGCGGGAGGCAACGAGCAGTACTTC. Protein sequence: CASSLNLAGGNEQYF.

The chain couples TRBV28 to TRBJ2-7, with 10 bases matching TRBD2. Germline CDR1 reads MDHEN; CDR2 reads SYDVKM. V trimming: 6 bases; J trimming: 6 bases; junction bases outside the gene matches: 8. The CDR3 contains 14 residues. CDR3 residues: CASSVAGGLREQYF. The CDR3 DNA sequence: TGTGCCAGCAGCGTAGCGGGAGGTTTGCGCGAGCAGTACTTC.

The CDR3 nucleotides read TGCGCCAGCAGCTTGGAACCGACAGGGATCGGGGAGACCCAGTACTTC. Amino acid sequence: CASSLEPTGIGETQYF. The rearrangement joins TRBV5-1 to TRBJ2-5; 7 nucleotides line up with TRBD1. The V gene's germline CDR1 is SGHRS and CDR2 YFSETQ. This CDR3 has 16 amino acids. The V gene end was trimmed by 0 bases and the J gene end by 5 bases; junction bases not matched to a gene: 10.

The gene calls are TRBV5-6 and TRBJ2-1, with D hard to call. CDR1 SGHDT and CDR2 YYEEEE come from the germline V gene. With 3 bases removed from V and 4 bases from J, the gap between germline ends came to 2 bases. The CDR3 length is 11 residues. The CDR3 sequence: CASSWYNEQFF. DNA of the CDR3: TGTGCCAGCAGCTGGTACAATGAGCAGTTCTTC. Drawing the rest from reference TRBV5-6 and TRBJ2-1, the complete variable domain is DAGVTQSPTHLIKTRGQQVTLRCSPKSGHDTVSWYQQALGQGPQFIFQYYEEEERQRGNFPDRFSGHQFPNYSSELNVNALLLGDSALYLCASSWYNEQFFGPGTRLTVL.

The V and J genes are TRBV4-2 and TRBJ2-4; weak D call: TRBD2 (5 bases). The CDR3 is 17 residues long. The germline V gene has CDR1 LGHNA and CDR2 YNFKEQ. The V end was cut by 0 bases, the J end by 1 base, with 13 bases between. CDR3 region: CASSQELLAHAKNIQYF. CDR3 nucleotides: TGTGCCAGCAGCCAAGAGCTTCTAGCTCATGCCAAAAACATTCAGTACTTC.